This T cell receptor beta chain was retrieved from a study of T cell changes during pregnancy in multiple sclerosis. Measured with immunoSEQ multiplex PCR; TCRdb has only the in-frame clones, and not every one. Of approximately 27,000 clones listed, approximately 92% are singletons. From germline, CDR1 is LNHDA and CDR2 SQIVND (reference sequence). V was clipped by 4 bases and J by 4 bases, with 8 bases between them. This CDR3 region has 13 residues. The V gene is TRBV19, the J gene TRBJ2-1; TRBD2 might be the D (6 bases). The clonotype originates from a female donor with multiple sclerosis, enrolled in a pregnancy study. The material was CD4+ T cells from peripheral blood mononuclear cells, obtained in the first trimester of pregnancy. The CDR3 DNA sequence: TGTGCCAGTAGTAGGGGGGTTTACAATGAGCAGTTCTTC. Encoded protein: CASSRGVYNEQFF.